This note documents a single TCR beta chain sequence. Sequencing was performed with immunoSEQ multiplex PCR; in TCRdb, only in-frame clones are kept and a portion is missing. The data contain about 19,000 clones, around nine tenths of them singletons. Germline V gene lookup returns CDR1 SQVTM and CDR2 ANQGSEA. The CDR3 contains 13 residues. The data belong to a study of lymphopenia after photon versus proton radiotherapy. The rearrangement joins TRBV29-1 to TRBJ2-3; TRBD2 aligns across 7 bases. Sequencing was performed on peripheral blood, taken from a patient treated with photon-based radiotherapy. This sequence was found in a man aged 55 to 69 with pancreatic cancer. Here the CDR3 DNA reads TGCAGTGCTCAGCGGGGAAACACAGATACGCAGTATTTT. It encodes CSAQRGNTDTQYF.